This T cell receptor (beta chain) derives from a study of beta chain features in type 1 diabetes. Study details: In age, gender and cell yields, patients were similar to healthy donors. Findings and limits, study-wide: Sampled from patients, naive, central memory and Treg TCRB repertoires appeared more similar than those sampled from healthy donors.

Expressed TCRB transcripts were sequenced after all isolated RNA was converted to cDNA. TCRdb's table, derived via immunoSEQ multiplex PCR, lists solely in-frame clones and lacks some. Of 400,000 to 600,000 clones in the sample, roughly 31% are singletons; the top ten hold almost 0.065%. In germline, CDR1 is LNHNV, CDR2 YYDKDF (reference sequence). The CDR3 totals 13 residues. V lost 6 bases to trimming and J lost 7 bases, with 13 bases between them. CD45RO/CCR7/CD25/CD127/CD95/CD27 staining was used to isolate CD4+ naive, central memory, regulatory and stem cell-like memory cells by sorting. There are a few counts of this clone. Its specificity is unknown.

The sample taken for sequencing was naive CD4+ T cells from blood. The receptor was derived from a man aged 18 to 30 in good health. This chain connects TRBV15 to TRBJ1-5; D possibly corresponds to TRBD1 (5 bases). CDR3 sequence (DNA): TGTGCCACCAGTCTGGGACTGAACCAGCCCCAGCATTTT. Amino acid sequence: CATSLGLNQPQHF. The entire variable domain, with the rest obtained from reference TRBV15 and TRBJ1-5, is as follows: DAMVIQNPRYQVTQFGKPVTLSCSQTLNHNVMYWYQQKSSQAPKLLFHYYDKDFNNEADTPDNFQSRRPNTSFCFLDIRSPGLGDTAMYLCATSLGLNQPQHFGDGTRLSIL.